What follows are 9 T cell receptor beta chains derived from one specimen sequenced in a study of cytomegalovirus exposure and HLA in healthy donors. PCR employed 60 Vbeta and 13 Jbeta primers. Clones were read by immunoSEQ multiplex PCR, and TCRdb kept only the in-frame ones, dropping some. Of fewer than 200,000 clones in the sample, roughly 9.4% were seen once. The sequencing input was PBMCs. These receptors all come from a woman under 40 in good health and CMV-seropositive.

This clone was recorded a few times. The CDR3 is CANRSYRSDEQYF. Here the CDR3 DNA reads TGTGCCAACCGGAGTTATCGGTCGGACGAGCAGTACTTC. This rearrangement joins TRBV27 to TRBJ2-7; D gene ambiguous. Germline CDR1 and CDR2: MNHEY and SMNVEV (reference sequence). The CDR3 runs to 13 residues. The V end lost 10 bases, the J end lost 5 bases, and 18 bases lay between the germline ends.

This clone was seen a few times. The same CDR3 arises from other DNA sequences in this sample as well. The J gene is TRBJ2-7, the V gene TRBV5-1; perhaps TRBD1 as D (5 bases). Trimming cost V 1 base and J 3 bases, with 5 bases left between them. Germline loops: CDR1 SGHRS, CDR2 YFSETQ. The CDR3 contains 12 residues. This CDR3 is CASSLTGYEQYF. In nucleotides, the CDR3 is TGCGCCAGCAGCTTGACAGGCTACGAGCAGTACTTC.

This clone was found a few times. The chain employs TRBV6-5 and TRBJ1-1; maybe TRBD1 (5 bases). The length of the CDR3 is 15 residues. V lost 0 bases, J lost 1 base, and 9 bases lay in between. Germline CDR1 reads MNHEY; CDR2 reads SVGAGI. The CDR3 loop is CASSYSSTGNTEAFF. The CDR3 nucleotides are TGTGCCAGCAGTTACTCGAGTACAGGGAACACTGAAGCTTTCTTT.

The chain carries TRBV27 and TRBJ2-1; D might be TRBD2 (6 bases). Per germline, CDR1 MNHEY and CDR2 SMNVEV (reference sequence). This CDR3 contains 14 residues. The V and J ends lost 6 bases and 5 bases respectively, with 14 bases between them. The CDR3 coding sequence is TGTGCCAGCAGACCCAGCGGAGGGAACAATGAGCAGTTCTTC. It specifies CASRPSGGNNEQFF.

This clone was seen a handful of times. The gene calls are TRBV6-5 and TRBJ1-2; 10 nucleotides match TRBD1. The CDR3 length is 14 residues. The J segment lost 7 bases and the V segment lost 6 bases, leaving 8 bases of the junction unmatched. CDR1 and CDR2 (germline): MNHEY, SVGAGI. CDR3 protein: CASRTGGGVLGYTF. The CDR3 nucleotides are TGTGCCAGCAGGACAGGGGGCGGTGTCCTTGGCTACACCTTC.

This clone has a handful of counts. The chain uses TRBV7-6 and TRBJ2-7; 12 bases agree with TRBD2. Germline V gives CDR1 SGHVS, CDR2 FNYEAQ. The CDR3 has 16 residues. V gave up 4 bases and J gave up 7 bases; unmatched junction bases: 11. The CDR3: CASSSGSSGRAGEQYF. The CDR3 DNA follows: TGTGCCAGCAGCTCGGGATCTAGCGGGAGGGCTGGAGAGCAGTACTTC.

This clone was observed a single time. This chain uses TRBV2 with TRBJ2-2, with D possibly being TRBD1 (6 bases). The germline gives CDR1 SNHLY, CDR2 FYNNEI. There are 15 residues in the CDR3. Trimming pared 5 bases from V and 0 bases from J, leaving 10 bases between. The CDR3 sequence: CASSWGRPNTGELFF. CDR3 sequence (DNA): TGTGCCAGCAGTTGGGGGCGTCCGAACACCGGGGAGCTGTTTTTT.

This clone was found a few times. The chain has TRBV18 and TRBJ1-3; D gene unclear. The germline V and J ends were trimmed by 6 bases and 0 bases, with 3 bases remaining between them. This CDR3 comprises 12 residues. From germline, CDR1 is KGHSH and CDR2 LQKENI. The CDR3 spells CASSLSGNTIYF. The DNA for the CDR3 is TGTGCCAGCTCTCTCTCTGGAAACACCATATATTTT.

This clone was detected only a few times. The chain couples TRBV27 to TRBJ1-2, with D perhaps TRBD1 (6 bases). This CDR3 region has 15 residues. Germline values: CDR1 MNHEY, CDR2 SMNVEV (reference sequence). Trimming cost V 5 bases and J 5 bases, with 18 bases left between them. CDR3 in amino acids: CASSISDSVWYGYTF. The CDR3 DNA follows: TGTGCCAGCAGTATTTCGGACAGCGTTTGGTATGGCTACACCTTC.